This T cell receptor beta chain was sequenced during a study of cytomegalovirus exposure and HLA in healthy donors. Regarding the study as a whole: Earlier analysis yielded a pattern in which most TCR beta V segments were productive about 87% or about 30% of the time. Follow-up analysis later connected one missense variant in DCLRE1C with trimming of TCR beta V- and J-genes.

Germline V gene data show CDR1 as SGHDT and CDR2 as YYEEEE. The CDR3 is made up of 15 amino acids. V dropped 4 bases and J dropped 3 bases, with 14 bases sitting between them. A remark on this clone: What it binds is not known.

PCR used 60 Vbeta primers and 13 Jbeta primers. TCRdb's copy holds only in-frame clones and misses some; the assay was immunoSEQ multiplex PCR. The data show approximately 170,000 clones, with 73% seen just once and under 7% held by the top ten. The specimen was PBMCs. The V call is TRBV5-6, the J call TRBJ1-5; no clear D gene. This clonotype originated in a woman between 18 and 29 years old in good health and CMV-seropositive. In nucleotides, the CDR3 is TGTGCCAGCAGCCTGGGAATGGAGTACAATCAGCCCCAGCATTTT. Its protein is CASSLGMEYNQPQHF.